This T cell receptor beta chain was captured in a study of Ad26.COV2.S vaccination and SARS-CoV-2 variants. In the study overall: Doses of Ad26.COV2.S were injected into muscle once or twice, 56 days apart.

Whole-study findings and limits: Total T cell responses, in the TCR breadth and depth analyses, may have been underestimated. Breadth, reportedly substantial, characterized the spike-specific CD8+ and CD4+ T cell responses after vaccination.

This sample's treatment: around 19 received Ad26.COV2.S at low or high dose, single or two shots; roughly five received placebo; per-sample allocation not given. Sampling took place 63 days after the first vaccine or placebo injection. Produced via immunoSEQ multiplex PCR; TCRdb's table is partial and in-frame only. This sample has about 410,000 clones, with around nine tenths found just once. Comment on this clone: What it binds is unknown.

Trimming at V came to 4 bases and at J to 4 bases, leaving 6 bases not matched to a gene. Germline V gene sequence: CDR1 SGHRS, CDR2 YFSETQ. This CDR3 has 15 amino acids. The chain carries TRBV5-1 and TRBJ2-1, with TRBD2 matching over 9 bases. The source was peripheral blood, collected in a trial of Ad26.COV2.S vaccine versus placebo. The TCR was taken from a person between 18 and 60 years old who received the Ad26.COV2.S COVID-19 vaccine or a placebo. CDR3 coding DNA: TGCGCCAGCAGCAAATCTAGCGGGACGTACAATGAGCAGTTCTTC. The encoded protein is CASSKSSGTYNEQFF.